This TCR beta chain was sequenced in a study of response to subunit inactivated influenza vaccine (dated by TCRdb to between 2017 and 2018). About the full investigation: To follow how T cells responded to a trivalent subunit inactivated influenza vaccine, the researchers relied on deep quantitative profiling of the T cell receptor repertoire. What the work shows at the level of the full study, not this receptor alone: The authors proposed that each seasonal influenza vaccination may bring in only a limited number of new T cells.

The protocol used for the library was RT-PCR. This sample was sequenced with an Illumina HiSeq 2500. TCRdb's own reprocessing of the public reads used fastp at Q25 and MiXCR and kept productive beta chains. CDR3 protein duplicates are merged, each entry listing the most common genes and DNA. This sample has around 320,000 distinct CDR3 sequences in its table, and about 20% of those were observed once. The top ten clones comprise approximately 10% of the sample. V and J are truncated by 3 bases and 0 bases respectively, leaving an intervening sequence of 9 bases. The germline V gene (reference sequence) yields DFQATT for CDR1 and SNEGSKA for CDR2. The CDR3 contains 14 residues, cysteine and phenylalanine counted. Here the CDR3 DNA is all that survives: 42 bases in frame from base 1. This clonotype was recorded many times. This clone's antigen is unknown. Within one base of it there is no much larger clone, and no base qualities were kept.

This TCR came from a man between 50 and 69 years old who received an inactivated influenza vaccine. Donor details come from another sample of the same person, matched by shared clones. The rearrangement joined TRBV20-1 to TRBJ1-5, with the D gene call left open. The sample consisted of PBMCs from blood, taken less than 22 months after vaccination. The DNA is as follows: TGCAGTGCTAGCCAGGTCGATAGCAATCAGCCCCAGCATTTT. The resulting protein is CSASQVDSNQPQHF.